The present T cell receptor (beta chain) was sequenced within a study of T cells expressing NK-cell markers. Study-level background: From sorted CD3+CD56+NKG2C+, CD3+CD56+NKG2C- and CD3+CD56-NKG2C+ T cells came the TCR beta repertoires.

cDNA encoding TCR beta was synthesized via 5'RACE template switching incorporating UMIs. TCRdb re-called the 5' RACE reads; one entry per CDR3 protein, DNA not given. The sample includes about 190,000 distinct CDR3 sequences. The CDR3 is made up of 11 amino acids. CDR1 and CDR2 from the germline V gene are MDHEN and SYDVKM. Broader study findings: In several donors, dominant clonotypes made up roughly 25-60.1% of CD3+CD56-NKG2C+ cells.

This clonotype is classed as medium-sized by frequency. What it binds is not known. The rearrangement joins TRBV28 to TRBJ1-1. The source is a man aged 18-69 years in good health. Sequences were obtained from blood T cells: a sorted CD56 or NKG2C T cell subset, CD4+ or CD8+ T cells, or bulk PBMC T cells (not recorded which). The CDR3 sequence is CASSVNTEAFF.